This TCR beta chain was profiled in a study of cytomegalovirus exposure and HLA in healthy donors. V was clipped by 2 bases and J by 1 base, with 5 bases between them. CDR1 is KGHSH, CDR2 LQKENI, per germline. This CDR3 has 13 residues. Turning to this clone: Its antigen remains unidentified.

PCR used 60 Vbeta primers and 13 Jbeta primers. The method was immunoSEQ multiplex PCR; TCRdb's version includes in-frame clones alone and lacks a portion of them. The sample gives about 130,000 clones, around 72% of which show up once; around 1.9% is in the top ten. The study, taken as a whole, reports: Rarity held for most TCR sequences, but there were some public TCRs that occurred in many donors. Researchers counted roughly 160 TCR beta chains as cytomegalovirus-associated. It was reported that the classifier diagnosed cytomegalovirus status with high specificity and sensitivity in both the original and validation cohorts.

The TCR originated in a woman in her thirties or forties in good health and CMV-seronegative. The chain combines TRBV18 with TRBJ1-1, with D possibly being TRBD1 (5 bases). Sequences were obtained from PBMCs. CDR3 in DNA: TGTGCCAGCTCACCAGGGGCGAACACTGAAGCTTTCTTT. Translation gives CASSPGANTEAFF.